A selection of T cell receptor beta chains follows, all from one sample in a study of T cell responses to AZD1222 COVID-19 vaccine. Assay used: immunoSEQ multiplex PCR; TCRdb lists only in-frame clones, some missing. The sample yields 100,000 to 110,000 clones, around 90% seen once. The specimen was peripheral blood, collected on day 0 of AZD1222 vaccination. The receptors derive from an adult in good health. Each CDR3 is given with its conserved first and last residue. Fields, in order: V gene, J gene, clone size, D gene, CDR3 protein, CDR3 DNA. A D gene is named only where the DNA matches it firmly. The size of a clone is reported for some rows only, either as once, few or many, or as a class for expanded clones.

v_call: TRBV7-2; j_call: TRBJ2-2; clone_size: .; d_call: .; cdr3_aa: CASSDVLGGGPNTGELFF; cdr3_nt: TGTGCCAGCAGCGACGTTCTGGGGGGAGGACCGAACACCGGGGAGCTGTTTTTT
v_call: TRBV19; j_call: TRBJ1-2; clone_size: few; d_call: TRBD1; cdr3_aa: CASSPGGQGTHGYTF; cdr3_nt: TGTGCCAGTAGTCCCGGGGGACAGGGTACCCATGGCTACACCTTC
v_call: TRBV15; j_call: TRBJ1-2; clone_size: .; d_call: .; cdr3_aa: CATSRDREAIRNYGYTF; cdr3_nt: TGTGCCACCAGCAGAGATCGTGAGGCAATAAGGAACTATGGCTACACCTTC
v_call: TRBV7-3; j_call: TRBJ1-2; clone_size: .; d_call: .; cdr3_aa: CASSLNPHLYGYTF; cdr3_nt: TGTGCCAGCAGCTTAAACCCTCATCTCTATGGCTACACCTTC
v_call: TRBV24-1; j_call: TRBJ2-1; clone_size: .; d_call: .; cdr3_aa: CATSDSGDYKYNEQFF; cdr3_nt: TGTGCCACCAGTGATTCCGGGGATTACAAATACAATGAGCAGTTCTTC
v_call: TRBV7-2; j_call: TRBJ1-4; clone_size: .; d_call: .; cdr3_aa: CASSLWPGQNEKLFF; cdr3_nt: TGTGCCAGCAGCTTATGGCCAGGTCAGAATGAAAAACTGTTTTTT
v_call: TRBV5-1; j_call: TRBJ2-3; clone_size: .; d_call: .; cdr3_aa: CASSLGSFGSTDTQYF; cdr3_nt: TGCGCCAGCAGCTTGGGATCTTTCGGGAGCACAGATACGCAGTATTTT
v_call: TRBV11-2; j_call: TRBJ1-6; clone_size: few; d_call: .; cdr3_aa: CASSLVQNSPLHF; cdr3_nt: TGTGCCAGCAGCTTAGTTCAGAATTCACCCCTCCACTTT
v_call: TRBV5-4; j_call: TRBJ2-7; clone_size: .; d_call: TRBD1; cdr3_aa: CASSHRQGAKDEQYF; cdr3_nt: TGTGCCAGCAGCCACCGACAGGGGGCCAAGGACGAGCAGTACTTC
v_call: TRBV5-1; j_call: TRBJ2-2; clone_size: once; d_call: .; cdr3_aa: CASSLNGRVTGELFF; cdr3_nt: TGCGCCAGCAGCTTGAACGGTAGGGTCACCGGGGAGCTGTTTTTT
v_call: TRBV6-6; j_call: TRBJ2-7; clone_size: .; d_call: TRBD2; cdr3_aa: CASSYSTGGDYEQYF; cdr3_nt: TGTGCCAGCAGTTACTCAACGGGAGGGGACTACGAGCAGTACTTC
v_call: TRBV7-9; j_call: TRBJ1-3; clone_size: .; d_call: .; cdr3_aa: CASSQKGGPGNTIYF; cdr3_nt: TGTGCCAGCAGCCAGAAAGGAGGGCCTGGAAACACCATATATTTT
v_call: TRBV6-5; j_call: TRBJ2-2; clone_size: .; d_call: TRBD1; cdr3_aa: CASSPTGGTGELFF; cdr3_nt: TGTGCCAGCAGTCCCACAGGGGGCACCGGGGAGCTGTTTTTT
v_call: TRBV19; j_call: TRBJ1-6; clone_size: .; d_call: .; cdr3_aa: CASSTPAESSPLHF; cdr3_nt: TGTGCCAGTAGTACCCCGGCGGAGAGTTCACCCCTCCACTTT
v_call: TRBV5-4; j_call: TRBJ2-1; clone_size: .; d_call: TRBD2; cdr3_aa: CASSLMGTSGSHEQFF; cdr3_nt: TGTGCCAGCAGCTTGATGGGGACTAGCGGGAGTCATGAGCAGTTCTTC
v_call: TRBV7-9; j_call: TRBJ1-4; clone_size: .; d_call: .; cdr3_aa: CASSHLGSERGEKLFF; cdr3_nt: TGTGCCAGCAGCCATTTGGGTAGTGAAAGAGGCGAAAAACTGTTTTTT
v_call: TRBV5-1; j_call: TRBJ2-7; clone_size: .; d_call: .; cdr3_aa: CASRLGTLYEQYF; cdr3_nt: TGCGCCAGTCGCCTAGGGACCCTCTACGAGCAGTACTTC
v_call: TRBV28; j_call: TRBJ2-3; clone_size: .; d_call: TRBD2; cdr3_aa: CAVLAGDTQYF; cdr3_nt: TGTGCCGTCCTAGCGGGAGATACGCAGTATTTT
v_call: TRBV29-1; j_call: TRBJ2-5; clone_size: .; d_call: TRBD1; cdr3_aa: CSGGDRVGSGTQYF; cdr3_nt: TGCAGCGGAGGCGACAGGGTCGGTTCAGGTACCCAGTACTTC
v_call: TRBV6-6; j_call: TRBJ1-5; clone_size: .; d_call: .; cdr3_aa: CASSYTRSNQPQHF; cdr3_nt: TGTGCCAGCAGTTATACGCGCAGCAATCAGCCCCAGCATTTT
v_call: TRBV5-1; j_call: TRBJ2-7; clone_size: .; d_call: .; cdr3_aa: CASSGGVEQYF; cdr3_nt: TGCGCCAGCAGTGGAGGAGTGGAGCAGTACTTC
v_call: TRBV6-5; j_call: TRBJ1-2; clone_size: .; d_call: .; cdr3_aa: CASGSGYGYTF; cdr3_nt: TGTGCCAGCGGCTCGGGATATGGCTACACCTTC
v_call: TRBV5-1; j_call: TRBJ1-1; clone_size: .; d_call: .; cdr3_aa: CASSLRDRENMNTEAFF; cdr3_nt: TGCGCCAGCAGCTTACGGGACCGAGAAAACATGAACACTGAAGCTTTCTTT
v_call: TRBV7-9; j_call: TRBJ1-2; clone_size: once; d_call: TRBD1; cdr3_aa: CASSPRDSLWSGYTF; cdr3_nt: TGTGCCAGCAGCCCCCGGGACAGCCTTTGGAGTGGCTACACCTTC
v_call: TRBV2; j_call: TRBJ1-2; clone_size: .; d_call: .; cdr3_aa: CASSEAVHYGYTF; cdr3_nt: TGTGCCAGCAGTGAAGCAGTCCACTATGGCTACACCTTC
v_call: TRBV27; j_call: TRBJ2-7; clone_size: few; d_call: TRBD1; cdr3_aa: CASSLGTGPYEQYF; cdr3_nt: TGTGCCAGCAGTTTAGGGACAGGACCCTACGAGCAGTACTTC
v_call: TRBV4-1; j_call: TRBJ2-7; clone_size: .; d_call: .; cdr3_aa: CASSHRQEGSSYEQYF; cdr3_nt: TGCGCCAGCAGCCACCGACAGGAGGGCAGCTCCTACGAGCAGTACTTC
v_call: TRBV5-6; j_call: TRBJ2-7; clone_size: once; d_call: TRBD2; cdr3_aa: CASSLAGGRTSYEQYF; cdr3_nt: TGTGCCAGCAGCTTGGCCGGCGGGAGGACTTCCTACGAGCAGTACTTC
v_call: TRBV23-1; j_call: TRBJ2-7; clone_size: .; d_call: .; cdr3_aa: CASSQSEEGAEYEQYF; cdr3_nt: TGCGCCAGCAGTCAATCGGAGGAGGGGGCTGAGTACGAGCAGTACTTC
v_call: TRBV6-5; j_call: TRBJ2-3; clone_size: .; d_call: TRBD1; cdr3_aa: CASNKQGTDTQYF; cdr3_nt: TGTGCCAGCAATAAACAGGGGACAGATACGCAGTATTTT
v_call: TRBV9; j_call: TRBJ1-2; clone_size: .; d_call: .; cdr3_aa: CASSPLAESNYGYTF; cdr3_nt: TGTGCCAGCAGCCCATTGGCCGAATCTAACTATGGCTACACCTTC
v_call: TRBV6-4; j_call: TRBJ2-7; clone_size: .; d_call: TRBD1; cdr3_aa: CATPGQAGYEQYF; cdr3_nt: TGTGCCACCCCGGGACAGGCCGGATACGAGCAGTACTTC
v_call: TRBV29-1; j_call: TRBJ1-2; clone_size: .; d_call: TRBD1; cdr3_aa: CSVERPRDRACYTF; cdr3_nt: TGCAGCGTTGAAAGGCCCCGGGACAGGGCGTGCTACACCTTC
v_call: TRBV5-1; j_call: TRBJ2-2; clone_size: .; d_call: .; cdr3_aa: CASSLVWGAGELFF; cdr3_nt: TGCGCCAGCAGCTTGGTTTGGGGGGCCGGGGAGCTGTTTTTT
v_call: TRBV7-9; j_call: TRBJ1-2; clone_size: .; d_call: .; cdr3_aa: CASAAGRLYGYTF; cdr3_nt: TGTGCCAGCGCGGCAGGGAGACTCTATGGCTACACCTTC
v_call: TRBV5-8; j_call: TRBJ2-5; clone_size: .; d_call: TRBD1; cdr3_aa: CASSLTGGETQYF; cdr3_nt: TGTGCCAGCAGCTTGACAGGGGGCGAGACCCAGTACTTC
v_call: TRBV12-5; j_call: TRBJ2-7; clone_size: .; d_call: .; cdr3_aa: CASGSQWEEQYF; cdr3_nt: TGTGCTAGTGGTTCCCAATGGGAGGAGCAGTACTTC